Sequencing of this TCR beta chain was carried out in a study of T cell responses to AZD1222 COVID-19 vaccine. Study findings and constraints: Seropositivity was recorded at baseline in only a handful of AZD1222 recipients. Reports say nearly half of spike-specific TCRs go after unmutated variant regions. The breadth and depth of Spike-specific TCRs increased once two AZD1222 doses had been given.

Note on this clone: Its matching antigen is unknown.

Between the trimmed V and J ends, which lost 0 bases and 10 bases, there was a span of 17 bases. Germline loops: CDR1 SGDLS, CDR2 YYNGEE. The CDR3 covers 15 residues. Second-dose intervals of approximately 4 or approximately 12 weeks were pooled. Using immunoSEQ multiplex PCR, the repertoire was profiled, and TCRdb retains in-frame clones only, with some absent. The sample lists hundreds of thousands of clones, 94% occurring once. Sequenced here: peripheral blood, sampled 28 days after the second AZD1222 dose. The TCR comes from an adult who received the AZD1222 COVID-19 vaccine. This chain uses TRBV9 with TRBJ2-1, with D possibly matching TRBD1 (6 bases). As DNA, the CDR3 is TGTGCCAGCAGCGTAGAACCAGGGGCCCCCAAGGAGCAGTTCTTC. It specifies CASSVEPGAPKEQFF.